This TCR beta chain was profiled in a study of shared clonotypes between healthy human individuals. The naive CD8 subset, CD45RO-negative cells positively selected for CCR7, excluded terminally differentiated effector memory CD45RA+ cells. Concerning this clone: The sample has other DNA sequences that encode this CDR3 too.

Germline-derived CDR1 and CDR2 are MNHEY and SMNVEV (reference sequence). V shed 6 bases and J 3 bases; nucleotides not matched to a gene: 7. This CDR3 contains 16 residues. Profiling relied on immunoSEQ multiplex PCR, and the TCRdb table lists in-frame clones only, not all of them. The sample carries about 2,200,000 clones, 85% to 95% recorded once. The source of this sequence is a man aged 18 to 35 in good health. Some clones in this sample may be carry-over from other donors' samples. This rearrangement joins TRBV27 to TRBJ2-1; 11 bases are a match to TRBD2. Specimen: naive CD8+ T cells from PBMCs. For the CDR3, the DNA is TGTGCCAGCAGCCCTCTAGGGACTAGCGGCTACAATGAGCAGTTCTTC. Translated, it gives CASSPLGTSGYNEQFF.